The 12 T cell receptor beta chains in this list originate from one sample, sequenced in a study of T cells after yellow fever vaccination. TCRdb passed the 5' RACE reads through MiXCR, listing each CDR3 protein once. The data hold 100,000 to 150,000 distinct CDR3 sequences, with about 8.2% observed a single time. The sequencing used CD8+ T cells sorted from PBMCs, collected on the day of the yellow fever booster vaccination. Source of these receptors: a young man who received the YFV17D yellow fever vaccine.

This clonotype was picked up a small number of times. The rearrangement joins TRBV14 to TRBJ2-3; 11 nucleotides match TRBD2. The ends lost 1 base at V and 3 bases at J; junction bases unmatched: 3. Per the germline V gene, CDR1 is SGHDN and CDR2 is FVKESK. The CDR3 runs 16 residues. The CDR3 sequence is CASSQVAGGLTDTQYF. The CDR3 bases are TGTGCCAGCAGCCAAGTAGCGGGGGGGCTGACAGATACGCAGTATTTT.

The chain uses TRBV19 and TRBJ1-2; D gene uncertain. The V gene's germline CDR1 is LNHDA and CDR2 SQIVND (reference sequence). This CDR3 comprises 10 residues. This CDR3 reads CLHSSRGYTF. CDR3 coding DNA: TGTCTCCATTCATCGCGTGGCTACACCTTC.

This chain uses TRBV28 with TRBJ1-2, with 8 bases fitting TRBD1. The CDR3 spans 13 residues. CDR1 MDHEN and CDR2 SYDVKM come from the germline V gene. V lost 8 bases to trimming and J lost 8 bases; unmatched junction nucleotides: 10. CDR3 region: CASLPFRGQGYTF. The DNA for the CDR3 is TGTGCCAGCCTCCCTTTCAGGGGGCAGGGCTACACCTTC.

The CDR3 DNA reads as TGCAGCGTTGGGGGCGGGAACACCGGGGAGCTGTTTTTT. Protein product: CSVGGGNTGELFF. The chain is built from TRBV29-1 and TRBJ2-2, with a tentative D call TRBD1 (5 bases). This CDR3 spans 13 amino acids. Germline V gene sequence: CDR1 SQVTM, CDR2 ANQGSEA. V dropped 4 bases and J dropped 1 base, with 7 bases sitting between them.

This clonotype has a handful of counts. The chain combines TRBV6-6 with TRBJ2-5; 8 nucleotides agree with TRBD2. V shed 3 bases and J 1 base; nucleotides not matched to a gene: 7. The CDR3 totals 16 residues. CDR1 and CDR2 from the germline V gene are MNHNY and SVGAGI (reference sequence). CDR3 DNA: TGTGCCAGCAGTTATTCGGGAGGGCCGGGCCAAGAGACCCAGTACTTC. Encoded protein: CASSYSGGPGQETQYF.

This clonotype has a count of ten or more. This chain joins TRBV29-1 and TRBJ2-1, with 7 positions matching TRBD1. Germline assignment: CDR1 SQVTM and CDR2 ANQGSEA. V lost 5 bases, J lost 2 bases, and 9 bases stayed unmatched. The CDR3 spans 15 residues. CDR3 sequence: CSVKYRGDPYNEQFF. Written as DNA, the CDR3 is TGCAGCGTTAAATACAGGGGCGACCCCTACAATGAGCAGTTCTTC.

This clonotype appeared a few times. The V gene is TRBV4-1, the J gene TRBJ1-5; perhaps TRBD1 as D (5 bases). Trimming took 3 bases from V and 4 from J, leaving 13 bases between them. CDR1 and CDR2 from the germline V gene are MGHRA and YSYEKL. The CDR3 sequence is 15 residues long. The CDR3 is CASSQAGPPNQPQHF. The DNA for the CDR3 is TGCGCCAGCAGCCAGGCAGGGCCCCCTAATCAGCCCCAGCATTTT.

The table lists this clonotype with a few counts. The V call is TRBV7-2, the J call TRBJ1-5; 9 positions agree with TRBD1. CDR1 is SGHTA and CDR2 is FQGNSA in the germline V gene. The CDR3 runs 14 residues. After removal of 3 bases from V and 10 bases from J, the junction contained 7 bases not matched to a gene. The CDR3 protein is CASSLGTGPQPQHF. CDR3 coding DNA: TGTGCCAGCAGCTTGGGGACAGGGCCGCAACCCCAGCATTTT.

This clonotype was detected ten times or more. The chain combines TRBV6-4 with TRBJ2-2; the match to TRBD2 covers 10 bases. The CDR3 runs 15 residues. The V segment lost 4 bases and the J segment 1 base; nucleotides outside the gene matches: 0. The germline V gene has CDR1 MRHNA and CDR2 SNTAGT. The CDR3 nucleotides read TGTGCCAGCAGTGGACTAGCGGGGAACACCGGGGAGCTGTTTTTT. As protein: CASSGLAGNTGELFF.

The chain is built from TRBV7-9 and TRBJ2-1, with D tentatively TRBD2 (6 bases). V lost 4 bases, J lost 3 bases, and 19 bases lay in between. The length of the CDR3 is 17 residues. Germline V lookup: CDR1 SEHNR, CDR2 FQNEAQ (reference sequence). In DNA, the CDR3 is TGTGCCAGCAGCTCCGCCTTGCGGACGGGGGACTACAATGAGCAGTTCTTC. It specifies CASSSALRTGDYNEQFF. Filled out from reference TRBV7-9 and TRBJ2-1, the complete variable domain reads DTGVSQNPRHKITKRGQNVTFRCDPISEHNRLYWYRQTLGQGPEFLTYFQNEAQLEKSRLLSDRFSAERPKGSFSTLEIQRTEQGDSAMYLCASSSALRTGDYNEQFFGPGTRLTVL.

The chain combines TRBV29-1 with TRBJ2-3; no clear D gene. This CDR3 spans 13 amino acids. Trimming cost V 1 base and J 2 bases, with 7 bases left between them. CDR1 and CDR2 (germline): SQVTM, ANQGSEA. DNA of the CDR3: TGCAGCGTTGAAGCCACGAACACAGATACGCAGTATTTT. Its translation is CSVEATNTDTQYF.

The chain combines TRBV9 with TRBJ2-3, with D unresolved. The germline V and J ends were trimmed by 0 bases and 0 bases, with 11 bases remaining between them. The CDR3 is 16 amino acids. The germline V gene encodes CDR1 SGDLS and CDR2 YYNGEE. The CDR3 DNA follows: TGTGCCAGCAGCGTAGGGGCACTATTAAGCACAGATACGCAGTATTTT. Residues: CASSVGALLSTDTQYF.